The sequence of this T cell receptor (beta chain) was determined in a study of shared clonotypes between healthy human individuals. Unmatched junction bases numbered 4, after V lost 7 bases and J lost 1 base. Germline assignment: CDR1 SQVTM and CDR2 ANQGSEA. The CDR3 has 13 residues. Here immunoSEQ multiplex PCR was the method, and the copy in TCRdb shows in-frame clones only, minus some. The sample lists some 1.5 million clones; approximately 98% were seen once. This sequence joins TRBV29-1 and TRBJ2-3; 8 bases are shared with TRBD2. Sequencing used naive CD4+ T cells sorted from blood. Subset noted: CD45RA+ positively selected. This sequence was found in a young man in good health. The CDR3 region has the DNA TGCAGCGCAACTAGCGGAGGCACAGATACGCAGTATTTT. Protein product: CSATSGGTDTQYF.